Presented here are 25 T cell receptor beta chains from one specimen sequenced in a study of blood T cell repertoires in COVID-19. Produced via immunoSEQ multiplex PCR; TCRdb's table is partial and in-frame only. Here the sample spans 400,000 to 500,000 clones, around nine tenths being singletons. What was sequenced was PBMCs or T cells enriched from blood (not recorded which). The source of these receptors is a woman aged 18-29 years who had been exposed to COVID-19.

This chain links TRBV5-1 with TRBJ1-6; the D gene is possibly TRBD1 (6 bases). The germline V gene encodes CDR1 SGHRS and CDR2 YFSETQ. The V end was cut by 1 base, the J end by 0 bases, with 14 bases between. CDR3 length: 18 amino acids. CDR3 DNA: TGCGCCAGCAGCTTGAGTTTTCAGGGGAGCTCCTATAATTCACCCCTCCACTTT. This sequence encodes CASSLSFQGSSYNSPLHF.

The CDR3 region has the DNA TGCGCCAGCAGCTTGGCGGCGGGAGCGGGCACAGATACGCAGTATTTT. It is translated as CASSLAAGAGTDTQYF. This chain links TRBV5-1 with TRBJ2-3; 7 nucleotides line up with TRBD2. CDR1 is SGHRS, CDR2 YFSETQ, per germline. The CDR3 runs to 16 residues. V trimming: 0 bases; J trimming: 1 base; junction bases outside the gene matches: 5. Full variable domain (outside the CDR3, taken from reference TRBV5-1 and TRBJ2-3): KAGVTQTPRYLIKTRGQQVTLSCSPISGHRSVSWYQQTPGQGLQFLFEYFSETQRNKGNFPGRFSGRQFSNSRSEMNVSTLELGDSALYLCASSLAAGAGTDTQYFGPGTRLTVL.

The chain joins TRBV4-1 to TRBJ2-7; TRBD2 matches at 7 bases. This CDR3 spans 16 amino acids. Germline loops: CDR1 MGHRA, CDR2 YSYEKL. With V trimmed by 0 bases and J by 2 bases, 7 bases remained unmatched. CDR3 DNA: TGCGCCAGCAGCCAAGATCCCACTAGCGATCCCTACGAGCAGTACTTC. Encoded protein: CASSQDPTSDPYEQYF.

This chain uses TRBV28 with TRBJ2-5; 10 bases line up with TRBD1. Losses at the gene ends were 2 bases for V and 2 bases for J; bases not matched to a gene: 11. Looked up from germline, CDR1 is MDHEN and CDR2 is SYDVKM. The length of the CDR3 is 18 residues. As DNA, the CDR3 is TGTGCCAGCAGTTTAGCTCCGGGACAGGGGACACTACAAGAGACCCAGTACTTC. Its protein is CASSLAPGQGTLQETQYF.

In regard to this clone: One junction end disagrees with the germline gene, perhaps due to a read error. The gene calls are TRBV7-7 and TRBJ2-3; 9 bases agree with TRBD1. Germline V gene data show CDR1 as SSHAT and CDR2 as FNYEAQ (reference sequence). The CDR3 has 14 residues. In DNA form, the CDR3 reads TGTGCTAGCAGCTCAGGACAGGGGTCAGATACGCAGTATTTT. This encodes CASSSGQGSDTQYF.

The rearrangement links TRBV7-9 to TRBJ2-3; the D is unclear. The V gene's germline CDR1 is SEHNR and CDR2 FQNEAQ (reference sequence). Trimming shortened V by 2 bases and J by 2 bases, and 8 bases separated the two germline ends. The CDR3 has 14 amino acids. The CDR3 sequence is CASSLTDATDTQYF. The CDR3 region has the DNA TGTGCCAGCAGCTTAACAGATGCCACAGATACGCAGTATTTT. The full variable domain, completed using reference TRBV7-9 and TRBJ2-3, is DTGVSQNPRHKITKRGQNVTFRCDPISEHNRLYWYRQTLGQGPEFLTYFQNEAQLEKSRLLSDRFSAERPKGSFSTLEIQRTEQGDSAMYLCASSLTDATDTQYFGPGTRLTVL.

The chain uses TRBV15 and TRBJ2-7, with 7 bases that match TRBD2. Germline trimming cut 0 bases from V and 4 bases from J; bases unmatched to any gene: 6. Looked up from germline, CDR1 is LNHNV and CDR2 is YYDKDF (reference sequence). This CDR3 is 15 amino acids long. The CDR3 region is CATSREGGSGYEQYF. CDR3 DNA: TGTGCCACCAGCAGAGAGGGCGGGAGTGGGTACGAGCAGTACTTC.

This clone came up a few times. The chain is built from TRBV7-8 and TRBJ1-1; tentative D call: TRBD1 (6 bases). Germline values: CDR1 SGHVS, CDR2 FQNEAQ. V was trimmed by 5 bases and J by 4 bases, leaving 11 bases between them. The CDR3 covers 13 residues. The CDR3 DNA reads TGTGCCAGCAGCGTCTCAGGGGTCACTGAAGCTTTCTTT. As protein: CASSVSGVTEAFF.

The chain combines TRBV14 with TRBJ2-5; no reliable D call. CDR3 length: 13 residues. Looked up from germline, CDR1 is SGHDN and CDR2 is FVKESK. Trimming removed 2 bases at V and 5 bases at J, with 9 bases between. The DNA of the CDR3 is TGTGCCAGCAGCCAAACCGGTCGGGAGACCCAGTACTTC. This translates into CASSQTGRETQYF.

The CDR3 reads CASSQALAGGRQETQYF. DNA of the CDR3: TGTGCCAGCAGCCAAGCTTTGGCAGGGGGGAGGCAAGAGACCCAGTACTTC. V and J are TRBV3-1 (or the pseudogene TRBV3-2) and TRBJ2-5, with D possibly being TRBD1 (7 bases). Deletions cut 1 base from V and 2 bases from J, with 17 bases between. Germline lookup yields CDR1 LGHDT and CDR2 YNNKEL (reference sequence). The CDR3 is 17 residues long.

The chain uses TRBV15 and TRBJ2-3; 10 bases fit TRBD1. The V and J ends lost 1 base and 5 bases, in that order; junction bases with no gene match: 9. The germline V gene has CDR1 LNHNV and CDR2 YYDKDF (reference sequence). The CDR3 is 17 residues long. CDR3 in amino acids: CATSRAPGTGERDTQYF. Written as DNA, the CDR3 is TGTGCCACCAGCAGAGCCCCCGGGACAGGGGAGAGAGATACGCAGTATTTT.

The genes are TRBV11-2 and TRBJ1-1, with D possibly TRBD1 on 6 matching bases. Trimming took off 3 bases at V and 1 base at J, with 12 bases between the two ends. The CDR3 contains 15 residues. Germline lookup yields CDR1 SGHAT and CDR2 FQNNGV. CDR3 in amino acids: CASSFLRGTNTEAFF. The CDR3 bases are TGTGCCAGCAGCTTCCTCAGGGGAACGAACACTGAAGCTTTCTTT.

The rearrangement joins TRBV24-1 to TRBJ1-2, with 7 bases that match TRBD1. The CDR3 contains 16 residues. V gave up 4 bases and J gave up 4 bases; unmatched junction bases: 11. Germline CDR1 and CDR2: KGHDR and SFDVKD. Here the CDR3 DNA reads TGTGCCACCAGTGACCGAACCCGGACAGGAACCTATGGCTACACCTTC. Amino acids: CATSDRTRTGTYGYTF.

The chain employs TRBV18 and TRBJ1-5, with 8 bases matching TRBD1. Germline CDR1 is KGHSH and CDR2 is LQKENI. V trimming: 5 bases; J trimming: 5 bases; junction bases outside the gene matches: 11. The CDR3 length is 16 residues. The CDR3 DNA reads TGTGCCAGCTCAGGAAGGAAGACAGGGGATGATCAGCCCCAGCATTTT. It codes for CASSGRKTGDDQPQHF.

The chain combines TRBV7-9 with TRBJ2-7, with TRBD1 identical over 11 bases. The CDR3 loop spans 14 amino acids. CDR1 and CDR2 (germline): SEHNR, FQNEAQ (reference sequence). V trimming: 5 bases; J trimming: 3 bases; junction bases outside the gene matches: 3. The CDR3 sequence: CASSKGQGVYEQYF. CDR3 DNA sequence: TGTGCCAGCAGCAAGGGACAGGGGGTCTACGAGCAGTACTTC.

This clone has only a few counts. The chain links TRBV24-1 to TRBJ2-2, with D tentatively TRBD2 (6 bases). Trimming removed 6 bases at V and 0 bases at J, with 10 bases between. Germline V gives CDR1 KGHDR, CDR2 SFDVKD. This CDR3 spans 15 amino acids. The CDR3 reads CATSPGTPNTGELFF. The DNA for the CDR3 is TGTGCCACCAGTCCCGGGACTCCGAACACCGGGGAGCTGTTTTTT.

DNA of the CDR3: TGTGCCAGCTCACCACGGCACACGGAGGGGAAACAATTCTACAATGAGCAGTTCTTC. Encoded protein: CASSPRHTEGKQFYNEQFF. The V gene is TRBV18, the J gene TRBJ2-1; D might be TRBD2 (6 bases). V gave up 1 base and J gave up 3 bases, with 22 bases separating them. Germline loops: CDR1 KGHSH, CDR2 LQKENI. The CDR3 extends over 19 amino acids.

The genes are TRBV18 and TRBJ1-6; weak D call: TRBD1 (6 bases). CDR3 size: 15 residues. Trimming cost V 3 bases and J 10 bases, with 16 bases left between them. Germline values: CDR1 KGHSH, CDR2 LQKENI. The CDR3 coding sequence is TGTGCCAGCTCACCTAGAGGACAGAGGGGGTCACCCCTCCACTTT. Its protein is CASSPRGQRGSPLHF. Full variable domain (rest looked up from reference TRBV18 and TRBJ1-6): NAGVMQNPRHLVRRRGQEARLRCSPMKGHSHVYWYRQLPEEGLKFMVYLQKENIIDESGMPKERFSAEFPKEGPSILRIQQVVRGDSAAYFCASSPRGQRGSPLHFGNGTRLTVT.

The J gene is TRBJ2-7, the V gene TRBV2, with D unresolved. The CDR3 covers 12 residues. CDR1 SNHLY and CDR2 FYNNEI come from the germline V gene. V was clipped by 3 bases and J by 7 bases, with 10 bases between them. DNA of the CDR3: TGTGCCAGCAGTGATTACAGATCGGAGCAGTACTTC. It translates to CASSDYRSEQYF.

This sequence joins TRBV19 and TRBJ2-1, with D perhaps TRBD1 (7 bases). The CDR3 spans 15 residues. Trimming pared 10 bases from V and 0 bases from J, leaving 16 bases between. Germline CDR1 reads LNHDA; CDR2 reads SQIVND (reference sequence). The CDR3 here is CATQGGRSSYNEQFF. The CDR3 bases are TGTGCCACTCAGGGGGGCCGAAGCTCCTACAATGAGCAGTTCTTC.

The chain has TRBV24-1 and TRBJ2-1; TRBD2 is a possible D gene (6 bases). The CDR3 covers 17 residues. Germline lookup yields CDR1 KGHDR and CDR2 SFDVKD. V was trimmed by 4 bases and J by 1 base, leaving 16 bases between them. CDR3 residues: CATSERGLPRSYNEQFF. CDR3 coding DNA: TGTGCCACCAGTGAACGGGGACTGCCGCGTTCCTACAATGAGCAGTTCTTC.

The V call is TRBV7-9, the J call TRBJ2-7, with TRBD1 as a possible D gene (6 bases). With 5 bases removed from V and 3 bases from J, the gap between germline ends came to 14 bases. The CDR3 length is 14 residues. CDR1 is SEHNR, CDR2 FQNEAQ, per germline (reference sequence). The CDR3 region has the DNA TGTGCCAGCAGCCAACCGGGACAAGTCTACGAGCAGTACTTC. Residues: CASSQPGQVYEQYF.

V and J are TRBV2 and TRBJ2-1; TRBD2 agrees at 8 bases. In germline, CDR1 is SNHLY, CDR2 FYNNEI. With 3 bases clipped from V and 7 bases from J, the junction kept 5 bases outside the gene matches. The CDR3 has 14 residues. The CDR3 nucleotides read TGTGCCAGCAGTGACGGCGGGAGGTATAATGAGCAGTTCTTC. As protein: CASSDGGRYNEQFF.

V gene TRBV5-1 combines with J gene TRBJ1-1, with D unresolved. The CDR3 has 16 amino acids. Trimming shortened V by 0 bases and J by 0 bases, and 12 bases separated the two germline ends. Germline V gives CDR1 SGHRS, CDR2 YFSETQ. The CDR3 here is CASSLGAPNVNTEAFF. CDR3 in DNA: TGCGCCAGCAGCTTGGGAGCGCCAAATGTGAACACTGAAGCTTTCTTT.

V gene TRBV5-6 combines with J gene TRBJ1-2; D may be TRBD1 (5 bases). Germline assignment: CDR1 SGHDT and CDR2 YYEEEE. This CDR3 region has 16 residues. The V end was cut by 0 bases, the J end by 4 bases, with 16 bases between. Here the CDR3 DNA reads TGTGCCAGCAGCTTGGGTCGGACAATTCACTTCTATGGCTACACCTTC. It specifies CASSLGRTIHFYGYTF.